Listed below are T cell receptor beta chains from one sample, sequenced in a study of Ad26.COV2.S vaccination and SARS-CoV-2 variants. The table came from immunoSEQ multiplex PCR; TCRdb's copy has only in-frame clones and leaves some out. The profile shows around 300,000 clones, 75% to 90% of them singletons. The sample here was peripheral blood, taken in a trial of Ad26.COV2.S vaccine versus placebo. The receptors derive from a person between 18 and 59 years old who received the Ad26.COV2.S COVID-19 vaccine or a placebo. Each CDR3 is given with its conserved first and last residue. Each record gives: D gene, V gene, J gene, CDR3 protein. A D gene is named only where the DNA matches it firmly.

TRBD1	TRBV10-2	TRBJ2-3	CASSAPGQSTDTQYF
TRBD1	TRBV25-1	TRBJ2-7	CASSEDRGRRYEQYF
TRBD1	TRBV10-3	TRBJ1-1	CAISPDRLNTEAFF
NA	TRBV9	TRBJ1-1	CASGKSPGNTEAFF
TRBD2	TRBV19	TRBJ2-7	CASSTRGGLEQYF
NA	TRBV2	TRBJ2-2	CASILRENTGELFF
NA	TRBV6-2/TRBV6-3	TRBJ1-2	CASSYGQLYGYTF
TRBD1	TRBV5-1	TRBJ2-1	CASSLEGTGGSYNEQFF
NA	TRBV29-1	TRBJ2-7	CSVRQVGYEQYF
TRBD2	TRBV28	TRBJ2-1	CASSKPTSGTDEQFF
TRBD2	TRBV29-1	TRBJ2-1	CSVGREDYNEQFF
NA	TRBV21-1	TRBJ1-1	CASSKRRDRAPCKRMTEAFF
TRBD2	TRBV7-6	TRBJ2-3	CASSRRTSGRSTDTQYF
NA	TRBV11-2	TRBJ2-4	CASSLFGGSKNIQYF
NA	TRBV2	TRBJ2-7	CASSLLVFGEQYF
NA	TRBV12-3/TRBV12-4	TRBJ1-6	CASKEGNSPLHF
NA	TRBV6-5	TRBJ1-5	CASRGRAGQPQHF
TRBD1	TRBV3-1/TRBV3-2	TRBJ2-1	CASRAGTGAYNEQFF
TRBD1	TRBV19	TRBJ1-2	CASGTGGNYGYTF
TRBD1	TRBV7-2	TRBJ2-5	CASTHDRGRETQYF
TRBD1	TRBV4-3	TRBJ1-4	CASSQDTGAEKLFF
TRBD2	TRBV5-1	TRBJ2-2	CASSLPSAGLAGAENTGELFF
TRBD2	TRBV27	TRBJ2-1	CASTLSGEAGGPYEQFF
NA	TRBV5-5	TRBJ2-1	CASSKNLYNEQFF
TRBD2	TRBV7-2	TRBJ2-4	CASSLAAGGNIQYF
TRBD1	TRBV5-1	TRBJ2-5	CASSRDREQETQYF
NA	TRBV7-2	TRBJ2-7	CASSREIRDAYEQYF
NA	TRBV9	TRBJ2-2	CASSVDTNTGELFF
NA	TRBV19	TRBJ1-6	CASSADIAGGLGSPLHF
TRBD1	TRBV29-1	TRBJ2-5	CSVIRPGQGIETQYF
NA	TRBV3-1/TRBV3-2	TRBJ2-7	CASSQDPAHGFYEQYF
TRBD1	TRBV9	TRBJ2-7	CASSVGTGAYEQYF
TRBD1	TRBV19	TRBJ1-2	CASSIIIFGTANYGYTF
NA	TRBV20-1	TRBJ2-3	CSASHSDTQYF
TRBD2	TRBV4-1	TRBJ2-7	CASSQDLAEYEQYF
NA	TRBV29-1	TRBJ2-1	CSGGTSGGRPQNNEQFF
NA	TRBV13	TRBJ2-6	CASSFLTSGANVLTF
TRBD2	TRBV5-6	TRBJ2-1	CASSSIAGKGFF
NA	TRBV5-1	TRBJ2-3	CASSLAQSQDTQYF
TRBD1	TRBV11-3	TRBJ2-1	CASSLSGQGNEQFF
TRBD1	TRBV19	TRBJ1-1	CASMRDRNTEAFF
TRBD1	TRBV10-3	TRBJ2-1	CAISDDRGRNEQFF
NA	TRBV25-1	TRBJ1-2	CASSEVGTGFYGYTF
NA	TRBV2	TRBJ1-4	CASTFPTGGEKLFF
NA	TRBV5-1	TRBJ1-2	CASSLLPDTYGYTF
TRBD2	TRBV6-5	TRBJ2-5	CASSLAGGEETQYF
TRBD1	TRBV6-4	TRBJ1-6	CASSKGQNNSPLHF
NA	TRBV11-2	TRBJ1-1	CASSFQNRGLNTEAFF
NA	TRBV11-2	TRBJ1-4	CASSTSLGERLFF
NA	TRBV6-5	TRBJ2-2	CASSLKGGELFF
NA	TRBV19	TRBJ1-1	CASSLHGENTEAFF
NA	TRBV9	TRBJ1-1	CASSVGDVGVTTEAFF
NA	TRBV18	TRBJ1-5	CASSPRDGPGQPQHF
NA	TRBV5-4	TRBJ2-6	CASTYGGASGANVLTF